This TCR beta chain was observed in a study of neoadjuvant anti-PD-1 for oral cavity cancer (TCRdb year 2021). Study-level background: Before curative-intent surgical resection, most patients were given three to four biweekly doses of nivolumab at 3 mg/kg. For patients who did not progress, a fourth nivolumab dose was given around day 43, followed by definitive surgical resection on days 50-56. Responders were defined as patients with complete response, partial response or stable disease by RECIST 1.1; non-responders were defined as patients with progression. The parent correlative cohort had over ten patients and a response rate of approximately 33%. The investigation overall reported the following: Only a few patients per response group were included in the TCR analyses, and larger cohorts for validation were called for by the authors. After neoadjuvant nivolumab, significantly higher T cell clonality (Gini index) was found within PBMCs in non-responders than in responders. Higher pretreatment blood Treg/Th17 ratios correlated with higher pretreatment blood TCRbeta clonality and lower post-treatment tumor TCRbeta clonality.

This clone was picked up a small number of times. Its cognate antigen has yet to be identified. Base qualities are not provided; no much larger clone lies one nucleotide away. This specimen's time point label, per the study, means: before neoadjuvant nivolumab. Patients were newly diagnosed with stage II-IVA oral cavity squamous cell carcinoma and had received no prior systemic or radiation treatment. The cohort was made up of patients with locally advanced, HPV-negative oral cavity squamous cell carcinoma. Peripheral blood mononuclear cells were analyzed directly, without maintenance or expansion in culture. The samples were obtained from a longitudinal correlative study of a single-arm phase II trial testing neoadjuvant nivolumab in oral cavity squamous cell carcinoma. Subject-matched pre- and post-treatment PBMCs and tumors from three responders and three non-responders were subjected to genomic DNA-based TCRbeta sequencing. Peripheral blood mononuclear cells were collected before nivolumab treatment and were collected again after treatment, at the time of surgery. The Maxwell RSC DNA from Cells kit was used to extract genomic DNA from PBMCs.

CDR1 and CDR2, looked up from the germline V gene, are SGDLS and YYNGEE. The CDR3, cysteine through phenylalanine, is 13 amino acids long. The CDR3 DNA has 39 bases and is translated from base 1. V is cut by 2 bases and J by 4 bases, and the space between the germline ends is 6 bases. PBMC libraries used mostly 480 ng of input genomic DNA for deep sequencing, with six replicates per sample. Following the manufacturer's instructions, the team built TCRbeta libraries using the immunoSEQ hsTCRbeta kit. Sequencing of the completed libraries took place using an Illumina NovaSeq 6000 S4 flow cell after they had been pooled to around 2.7 nM. Per the original workflow: The immunoSEQ Analyzer was used for raw data preprocessing and quality control. The analysis was restricted to productive rearrangements, with each unique CDR3 amino acid sequence defining a clonotype. Repertoire clonality was estimated as the Gini-Simpson index, which was computed with the R package tcR. Gini indices were compared with Student's t test, and associations with tumor size change were assessed by Pearson correlation. In its TCRdb copy, this immuneACCESS table keeps in-frame sequences only and misses some clones. Where compared with another copy, unresolved V genes explain less than half of these, and the others have no known cause. V and J calls and clone size are given by that table; D and trimming were obtained from the DNA. This sample gives 65,000 to 95,000 clones in total; under 90% of them show up just once. The ten largest clones add up to about 2.9% of the sample.

The sequence came from a person aged 35-79 years with oral cavity squamous cell carcinoma. Here the sequenced sample was PBMCs, taken before nivolumab (anti-PD-1) treatment. This chain joins TRBV9 to TRBJ2-2; D gene: possibly TRBD2, on 6 matching bases. The nucleotide sequence is given as TGTGCCAGCAGCGTCGGGGGCACCGGGGAGCTGTTTTTT. This is translated as CASSVGGTGELFF.